This T cell receptor (beta chain) was recorded in a study of CD8+CD57+ T cells in acquired aplastic anemia (dated by TCRdb to 2016 to 2019). About the full investigation: Extracted DNA from sorted CD4+ and CD8+ cells averaged approximately 3 ug, ranging from about 0.2 to 30 ug.

Genomic DNA served as template for TCR beta VDJ combination and CDR3 sequence profiling. An Illumina HiSeq 2000 was used for TCR repertoire sequencing. From the authors' description of their analysis: TRBV/TRBJ rearrangement plots, CDR3 size and DJ length profiles, and Simpson's diversity index were used to assess repertoires. The most abundant DNA sequence in the deep sequencing data was taken as the immunodominant clone. CDR3 amino acid sequences were screened for sharing across subjects and compared with published repertoires and the VDJdb database. TCRdb passed the public sequencing reads through fastp at Q25 and MiXCR, retaining productive beta sequences. All rows with the same CDR3 protein become a single entry with the most common DNA and genes. The V and J calls were not made by the authors but by TCRdb's processing. The table for this sample lists approximately 270,000 distinct CDR3 sequences; roughly 50% of them were counted only once. The top ten constitute less than 9.5% of the sample.

This clonotype came up once. The clone's antigen remains unknown. One end of the junction fails to match germline, which may point to a read error. In the germline V gene, CDR1 corresponds to SQVTM and CDR2 to ANQGSEA. From the cysteine through the phenylalanine, the CDR3 covers 11 amino acids. Only the CDR3 region is kept as DNA, spanning 33 bases read in frame from base 1. What the study reported, not specific to this receptor: Although 25 to 30 CD8+ CDR3 sequences were shared by patients and controls, these sequences appeared highly expressed in patients and within the immunodominant clones of patients. Patients and healthy controls showed no significant difference in CD8+ Simpson's diversity (P=0.060).

In this study, sorted CD4+ and CD8+ T cells from the blood of healthy subjects and of severe aplastic anemia patients had their TCR repertoires deep-sequenced. Ficoll-Paque density gradient centrifugation was used to isolate peripheral blood mononuclear cells. Before DNA extraction, CD4+ and CD8+ T cells were sorted by FACS or by magnetic beads. The sample comprised sorted CD4+, CD8+, or CD8+CD57+ T cells (not recorded which) from PBMCs. This TCR came from a human donor with severe aplastic anemia or a healthy control (not recorded which). The rearranged segments are TRBV29-1 and TRBJ2-7; no D gene call is confident. The nucleotide sequence is TGCAGCGTGGAAGAGTTAGGCGAGCAGTACTTC. It translates as CSVEELGEQYF.